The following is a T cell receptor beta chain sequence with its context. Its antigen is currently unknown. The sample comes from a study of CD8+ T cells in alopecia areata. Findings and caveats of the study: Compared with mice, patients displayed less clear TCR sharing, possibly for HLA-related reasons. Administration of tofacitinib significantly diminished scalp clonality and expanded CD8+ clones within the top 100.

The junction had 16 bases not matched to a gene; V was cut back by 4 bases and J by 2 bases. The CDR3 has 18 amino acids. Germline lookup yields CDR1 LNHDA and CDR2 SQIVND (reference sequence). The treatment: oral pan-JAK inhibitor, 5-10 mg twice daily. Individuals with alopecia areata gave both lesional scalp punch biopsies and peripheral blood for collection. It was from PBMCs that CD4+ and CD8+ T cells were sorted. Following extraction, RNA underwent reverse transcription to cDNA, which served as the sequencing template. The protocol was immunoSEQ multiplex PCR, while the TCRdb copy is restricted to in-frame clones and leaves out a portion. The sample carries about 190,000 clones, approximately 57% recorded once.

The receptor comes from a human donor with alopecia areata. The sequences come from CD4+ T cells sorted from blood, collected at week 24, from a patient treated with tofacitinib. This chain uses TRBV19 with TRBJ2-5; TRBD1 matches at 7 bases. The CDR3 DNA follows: TGTGCCAGTAGTAAAGCGACAGGGACCGTGGGGTTTCAAGAGACCCAGTACTTC. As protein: CASSKATGTVGFQETQYF. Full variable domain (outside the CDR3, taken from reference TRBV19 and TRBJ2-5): DGGITQSPKYLFRKEGQNVTLSCEQNLNHDAMYWYRQDPGQGLRLIYYSQIVNDFQKGDIAEGYSVSREKKESFPLTVTSAQKNPTAFYLCASSKATGTVGFQETQYFGPGTRLLVL.